This is a list of T cell receptor beta chains from one sample in a study of CD8+ T cells in alopecia areata. Produced via immunoSEQ multiplex PCR; TCRdb's table is partial and in-frame only. The table includes 150,000 to 200,000 clones, 50% to 60% detected once. The material was CD4+ T cells sorted from blood, obtained at week 0. Every receptor here comes from a human donor with alopecia areata. Each CDR3 is given without its conserved first and last residue. Clone size is not always given. Where it is, it says once, few, many or a class for expanded clones.

J | size | V | CDR3
TRBJ1-3 | . | TRBV30 | AWSVRNSGNTIY
TRBJ1-3 | few | TRBV5-1 | ASSDLPGRSNTIY
TRBJ1-2 | once | TRBV6-5 | ASSYSGQASYGYT
TRBJ2-5 | few | TRBV29-1 | SVEKTGLGETQY
TRBJ2-4 | . | TRBV30 | AWSGRGHSKNIQY
TRBJ2-6 | . | TRBV5-1 | ASSWDPLARGANVLT
TRBJ1-2 | . | TRBV5-1 | ASSPRGYGYT
TRBJ2-4 | . | TRBV29-1 | SVEGVGSNIQY
TRBJ2-3 | many | TRBV2 | ASSYSASGITDTQY
TRBJ1-3 | . | TRBV21-1 | ASSKVEISGNTIY
TRBJ1-2 | once | TRBV5-1 | ASRTGETNYGYT
TRBJ2-4 | few | TRBV7-2 | ASSFDKVPGRNIQY
TRBJ2-7 | . | TRBV4-1 | ASSQDDLAAVYEQY
TRBJ2-7 | . | TRBV9 | ASSVRQGYEQY
TRBJ2-7 | . | TRBV11-3 | ASSLDLPGFSYEQY
TRBJ2-5 | . | TRBV7-2 | ASSISSRETQY
TRBJ1-6 | . | TRBV15 | ATSIRDPFSPLH
TRBJ1-1 | once | TRBV29-1 | SVDRGHTEAF
TRBJ1-5 | . | TRBV30 | AWSGTFYSNQPQH
TRBJ2-3 | . | TRBV27 | ASSLVSPSTDTQY
TRBJ2-5 | . | TRBV7-2 | ASGRDRNQETQY
TRBJ2-4 | few | TRBV9 | ASSLQGGTKNIQY
TRBJ2-5 | few | TRBV29-1 | SVVGGQGARETQY
TRBJ1-2 | once | TRBV9 | ASSPRDRLRDGYT
TRBJ1-1 | . | TRBV21-1 | ASRVNTEAF
TRBJ1-2 | few | TRBV11-2 | ASRATGNYGYT
TRBJ2-3 | . | TRBV7-2 | ASSLAGRTDTQY
TRBJ2-5 | . | TRBV15 | ATSRVAGALPTQETQY
TRBJ2-1 | . | TRBV28 | ASSTGFWQF
TRBJ2-5 | . | TRBV29-1 | SVLGTSGGGETQY
TRBJ2-7 | few | TRBV29-1 | SVGRVIGSEQY
TRBJ1-1 | few | TRBV5-1 | ASSWGDRTFGAF
TRBJ1-5 | . | TRBV30 | AWSVGDTSNQPQH
TRBJ1-6 | . | TRBV5-4 | ASSLGRTYNSPLH
TRBJ2-7 | . | TRBV7-9 | ASSLRQEQY
TRBJ2-5 | . | TRBV6-1 | ASSEANSGDLQETQY
TRBJ1-5 | . | TRBV5-6 | ASSLTTDPRNQPQH
TRBJ1-1 | . | TRBV29-1 | SATVGGRTEAF
TRBJ2-2 | medium-sized | TRBV9 | ASSGLLAGPNTGELF
TRBJ2-2 | . | TRBV10-3 | AISASTGRGTGELF
TRBJ1-4 | few | TRBV6-5 | ASSYRAGGRHEKLF
TRBJ2-4 | . | TRBV7-2 | ASNKGGNIQY
TRBJ2-6 | . | TRBV2 | ASPGSGGASGANVLT
TRBJ1-2 | . | TRBV2 | ASSEASTGSGYT
TRBJ1-5 | . | TRBV30 | AWSEGHYSNQPQH
TRBJ2-5 | few | TRBV7-6 | ASSRRAGGTGETQY
TRBJ2-5 | few | TRBV2 | ASSPRDRGREETQY
TRBJ2-1 | . | TRBV6-1 | ASSEPGTGAYNEQF
TRBJ1-1 | . | TRBV7-9 | ASSVTGETEAF
TRBJ2-3 | . | TRBV29-1 | SGGGQFSTDTQY
TRBJ1-4 | . | TRBV7-2 | ASSVQGRSEKLF
TRBJ2-6 | few | TRBV6-5 | ASTETASGANVLT
TRBJ2-1 | few | TRBV29-1 | SVEGGAFGNEQF
TRBJ1-6 | . | TRBV30 | AWSRSTLH
TRBJ2-1 | . | TRBV14 | ASSQAARNEQF
TRBJ2-3 | . | TRBV11-2 | ASSVGTSGDTQY
TRBJ1-3 | . | TRBV4-1 | ASSQDYIQGGLSGNTIY
TRBJ2-1 | few | TRBV6-6 | ASSYTGASNEQF
TRBJ1-5 | . | TRBV30 | AWSRDSDQPQH